This paragraph reports one TCR beta chain. Its antigen is as yet unknown. Via MiXCR, TCRdb re-called the reads, giving one row per CDR3 protein. The sample contains about 900,000 distinct CDR3 sequences, less than 35% of which appear only once. This CDR3 is 18 amino acids long. V was clipped by 5 bases and J by 1 base, with 23 bases between them. This sample was included in a study of T cell repertoires in cytomegalovirus infection. Study summary: Public TCR beta signatures marked donors with CMV infection and the matching HLA. Study-level findings and limits: Within the response measured ex vivo, HLA-C-restricted CMV-specific TCR beta clonotypes were dominant.

The clonotype was recovered from a human donor in good health (CMV status not recorded). Some clones in this sample may be carry-over from other donors' samples. The sample in question was cultured CD8+ T cells from PBMCs, obtained from culture after CMV antigen stimulation. The V and J genes are TRBV23-1 and TRBJ2-5; D is perhaps TRBD2 (7 bases). TRBV23-1 is given ORF status, its function remaining uncertain. This CDR3 reads CASSARGRESSAQETQYF. The CDR3 nucleotides are TGCGCCAGCAGTGCGCGGGGGCGAGAGTCCTCAGCCCAAGAGACCCAGTACTTC.